The clone carrying this TCR beta chain has a handful of counts. As yet, its antigen is unknown. The data derive from a study of blood T cells in healthy people across ages. Study observations and caveats: Getting older went along with TCR beta diversity per million T cells dropping roughly linearly.

This CDR3 is 13 amino acids long. Germline V CDR1 and CDR2: SGHDN, FVKESK. Trimming shortened V by 1 base and J by 5 bases, and 9 bases separated the two germline ends. It was with a sample-barcoded 5' primer and a J-beta primer mix that a second PCR of roughly 7 to 12 cycles was run. The template-switch adaptor was a 5' adaptor with 12 random nucleotides. It tagged each cDNA molecule. TCRdb processed the 5' RACE reads anew with MiXCR; each CDR3 protein has one entry. Among over a million distinct CDR3 sequences, 35% to 55% were seen once, and the ten largest hold 18%. Sequenced input: blood. The source is a woman in her fifties or sixties in good health. The V and J genes are TRBV14 and TRBJ2-7; no reliable D call. CDR3 bases: TGTGCCAGCAGCCAAGTCTGGGATGACGAGCAGTACTTC. It is translated as CASSQVWDDEQYF.